What follows is one T cell receptor beta chain and its context. The PCR employed 60 Vbeta primers together with 13 Jbeta primers. Clones were sequenced by immunoSEQ multiplex PCR, and TCRdb holds only the in-frame ones, with some missing. The profile shows roughly 130,000 clones, roughly 68% of them singletons. This sample stems from a study of cytomegalovirus exposure and HLA in healthy donors. Trimming pared 8 bases from V and 1 base from J, leaving 17 bases between. Germline assignment: CDR1 LNHDA and CDR2 SQIVND (reference sequence). This CDR3 has 15 amino acids. The specimen was PBMCs. The chain is built from TRBV19 and TRBJ2-5; a weak D match, TRBD2 (7 bases). The receptor was isolated from a woman aged 45 to 65 in good health and CMV-seropositive. The CDR3 nucleotides read TGTGCCAGTCGTCCGCTGGGGGGGCTCCAAGAGACCCAGTACTTC. It yields the protein CASRPLGGLQETQYF.